Listed below are T cell receptor beta chains from one sample, sequenced in a study of human T cells and chemical hapten exposure. TCRdb re-called the RACE reads through MiXCR, storing one row per CDR3 protein. The table includes tens of thousands of distinct CDR3 sequences, roughly a tenth detected once. The starting material was whole blood, obtained in connection with sensitization to the hapten diphenylcyclopropenone (DPC). The source is a woman in her twenties or thirties with alopecia areata. Some clones in this sample may be carry-over from other donors' samples. The CDR3 runs from the conserved cysteine through the conserved F or W. The D gene is left open where the match is weak. The size field is filled for only some rows; it gives once, few, many or a size class.

15	TRBV6-2/TRBV6-3	TRBJ2-7	many	NA	TGTGCCAGCAGTTACGTCTTGGGAAGCTCCTACGAGCAGTACTTC	CASSYVLGSSYEQYF
15	TRBV6-2/TRBV6-3	TRBJ2-1	many	TRBD2	TGTGCCAGCAGTTTAACTAGCGGGGGGGCGTATGAGCAGTTCTTC	CASSLTSGGAYEQFF
15	TRBV15	TRBJ2-1	many	NA	TGTGCCACCAGCAGAGATTTGGGCAGGGACAATGAGCAGTTCTTC	CATSRDLGRDNEQFF
16	TRBV27	TRBJ2-2	many	TRBD1	TGTGCCAGCAGTTTAATGACAGGGGTCGTAACCGGGGAGCTGTTTTTT	CASSLMTGVVTGELFF
17	TRBV7-8	TRBJ1-3	few	NA	TGTGCCAGCAGCTTAGTAGGTTTGCAGGGCTCTGGAAACACCATATATTTT	CASSLVGLQGSGNTIYF
17	TRBV14	TRBJ2-2	many	NA	TGTGCCAGCAGCCCCCCTGCAGGGTCTTCGGTTAACGGGGAGCTGTTTTTT	CASSPPAGSSVNGELFF
14	TRBV6-5	TRBJ2-2	NA	NA	TGTGCCAGCAGTTACGGGGTGAACACCGGGGAGCTGTTTTTT	CASSYGVNTGELFF
14	TRBV5-1	TRBJ2-3	NA	TRBD1	TGCGCCAGCAGCGTTACAGGGGGCGCAGATACGCAGTATTTT	CASSVTGGADTQYF
14	TRBV19	TRBJ2-1	few	NA	TGTGCCAGTACCCGGGACGGCTCCTACAATGAGCAGTTCTTC	CASTRDGSYNEQFF
14	TRBV27	TRBJ1-1	few	TRBD1	TGTGCCAGCAGTTCCGGACAGGGCTTCACTGAAGCTTTCTTT	CASSSGQGFTEAFF
14	TRBV7-2	TRBJ2-3	many	NA	TGTGCCAGCAGCTCCGGACCGAGCACAGATACGCAGTATTTT	CASSSGPSTDTQYF
15	TRBV7-2	TRBJ1-1	few	NA	TGTGCCAGCAGCCCGGGGCGGGCGTCGAAGACTGAAGCTTTCTTT	CASSPGRASKTEAFF
14	TRBV28	TRBJ1-2	few	TRBD1	TGTGCCAGCAGTTTTGAGGGGGCCCCCTATGGCTACACCTTC	CASSFEGAPYGYTF
15	TRBV12-3/TRBV12-4	TRBJ1-2	many	NA	TGTGCCAGCATTCTCCTAACAGGGACTAACTATGGCTACACCTTC	CASILLTGTNYGYTF
15	TRBV5-1	TRBJ2-5	many	TRBD1	TGCGCCAGCAGCTTAACCGGGACAGGGGGAGAGACCCAGTACTTC	CASSLTGTGGETQYF
13	TRBV20-1	TRBJ2-7	many	TRBD1	TGCAGTGCAAGTTACGGGACAGGGTACGAGCAGTACTTC	CSASYGTGYEQYF
16	TRBV5-6	TRBJ1-1	NA	NA	TGTGCCAGCAGCTTGGTTAGTCCGGGGGAGGCCACTGAAGCTTTCTTT	CASSLVSPGEATEAFF
13	TRBV4-3	TRBJ1-2	NA	NA	TGCGCCAGCAGCCAAGATTTGGGGTCATATTGCACCTTC	CASSQDLGSYCTF
17	TRBV20-1	TRBJ2-2	NA	NA	TGCAGTGCTAGAGATCAGCGGCTGGGGTCGAACACCGGGGAGCTGTTTTTT	CSARDQRLGSNTGELFF
15	TRBV2	TRBJ1-1	many	NA	TGTGCCAGCAGTGAGGAGCCAGACATAATACTGAAGGCTTTCTTT	CASSEEPDIILKAFF
15	TRBV2	TRBJ1-2	many	NA	TGTGCCAGCAGTAAGGAAGGCACAGGCCCGAGCGGCTACACCTTC	CASSKEGTGPSGYTF
15	TRBV12-3/TRBV12-4	TRBJ1-6	NA	NA	TGTGCCAGCAGTTTAGGCGGGACAACGAATTCACCCCTCCACTTT	CASSLGGTTNSPLHF
14	TRBV7-2	TRBJ2-7	few	TRBD1	TGTGCCAGCAGCCTGACAGGGGGGGGTTACGAGCAGTACTTC	CASSLTGGGYEQYF
14	TRBV19	TRBJ1-2	NA	NA	TGTGCCAGCAGGGACGGCCAGGCGGGCTATGGCTACACCTTC	CASRDGQAGYGYTF
16	TRBV7-9	TRBJ2-5	few	NA	TGTGCCAGCAGCTTAGCTCTCGGGGGGCTGGTGGAGACCCAGTACTTC	CASSLALGGLVETQYF
17	TRBV14	TRBJ1-2	many	NA	TGTGCCAGCAGCCAACAAAGTAGGGGATTATCCCTATATGGCTACACCTTC	CASSQQSRGLSLYGYTF
12	TRBV28	TRBJ2-7	few	NA	TGTGCCAGCAGAGGGCCGGGGTACGAGCAGTACTTC	CASRGPGYEQYF
13	TRBV6-5	TRBJ1-1	NA	NA	TGTGCCAGCACCACGGGGATTAACACTGAAGCTTTCTTT	CASTTGINTEAFF
15	TRBV6-2/TRBV6-3	TRBJ1-5	many	NA	TGTGCCAGCAGTGGGTGGGGGCGAGGCAATCAGCCCCAGCATTTT	CASSGWGRGNQPQHF
16	TRBV4-2	TRBJ1-5	NA	NA	TGTGCCAGCAGCCAAGAAGGAGGGTACGATTTTGAGCCCCAGCATTTT	CASSQEGGYDFEPQHF
16	TRBV28	TRBJ1-2	many	TRBD1	TGTGCCAGCAGTATTCTACAGGGGGCGAAGGACTATGGCTACACCTTC	CASSILQGAKDYGYTF
16	TRBV6-2/TRBV6-3	TRBJ1-5	few	TRBD1	TGTGCCAGCAGTTATCCGGACAGGGGAAGGGGTCAGCCCCAGCATTTT	CASSYPDRGRGQPQHF
16	TRBV7-2	TRBJ1-3	many	NA	TGTGCCAGCAGCCTCGGGACGGGAACCTCTGGAAACACCATATATTTT	CASSLGTGTSGNTIYF
15	TRBV7-9	TRBJ1-6	many	TRBD1	TGTGCCAGCAGCCCCGGGACAGTCCCTCGATCACCCCTCCACTTT	CASSPGTVPRSPLHF
16	TRBV5-6	TRBJ1-1	few	NA	TGTGCCAGCAGCCACTACCCCGCGGGAGGAACGACTGAAGCTTTCTTT	CASSHYPAGGTTEAFF
13	TRBV7-6	TRBJ2-1	many	NA	TGTGCCAGCAGCTTAGCGGAGGCCAATGAGCAGTTCTTC	CASSLAEANEQFF
15	TRBV13	TRBJ2-6	NA	NA	TGTGCCAGCAGCTCGAGACTAGTCGGCGCCAACGTCCTGACTTTC	CASSSRLVGANVLTF
12	TRBV28	TRBJ2-5	few	NA	TGTGCCAGCAGTTTTGGCAAAGAGACCCAGTACTTC	CASSFGKETQYF
14	TRBV12-3/TRBV12-4	TRBJ2-5	NA	NA	TGTGCCAGCAGTTTGATCGACATCCAAGAGACCCAGTACTTC	CASSLIDIQETQYF
15	TRBV5-6	TRBJ2-2	few	TRBD1	TGTGCCAGCAGCTCCGGGACAGGAAACACCGGGGAGCTGTTTTTT	CASSSGTGNTGELFF
15	TRBV28	TRBJ2-3	NA	NA	TGTGCCAGCACCTCCCAGGGGGGTGGCACAGATACGCAGTATTTT	CASTSQGGGTDTQYF
14	TRBV28	TRBJ1-1	NA	NA	TGTGCCAGCAGTTTAGCATGGGAGAACACTGAAGCTTTCTTT	CASSLAWENTEAFF
16	TRBV12-3/TRBV12-4	TRBJ2-7	many	NA	TGTGCCAGCAGCCGGGATACGGGACACGAGACCTACGAGCAGTACTTC	CASSRDTGHETYEQYF
15	TRBV6-5	TRBJ2-4	many	TRBD2	TGTGCCAGCAGTCTCCGGGGGGGAACCAAAAACATTCAGTACTTC	CASSLRGGTKNIQYF
15	TRBV6-2/TRBV6-3	TRBJ2-3	NA	NA	TGTGCCAGCAGTTACGACAGGATGAGCACAGATACGCAGTATTTT	CASSYDRMSTDTQYF
14	TRBV12-3/TRBV12-4	TRBJ1-5	many	NA	TGTGCCAGCAGAGCAGACGTAAGCAATCAGCCCCAGCATTTT	CASRADVSNQPQHF
15	TRBV5-1	TRBJ1-1	few	TRBD1	TGCGCCAGCACGAAAACCGGGACAGGGGCCACTGAAGCTTTCTTT	CASTKTGTGATEAFF
15	TRBV12-3/TRBV12-4	TRBJ2-4	NA	NA	TGTGCCAGCAGCTACACACCATCGGATGAAAACATTCAGCACTTC	CASSYTPSDENIQHF
13	TRBV7-2	TRBJ1-1	NA	NA	TGTGCCAGCAGCTTCAAAGGTCCCACTGAAGCTTTCTTT	CASSFKGPTEAFF
20	TRBV3-1	TRBJ1-5	NA	NA	TGTGCCAGCAGCCAAGGGGATCCTTTATCAGACAGAATCTTAACAGAGCCCCAGCATTTT	CASSQGDPLSDRILTEPQHF